This T cell receptor beta chain is drawn from a study of T cells in women clearing cervical HPV infection. At the level of the study: Controls' single incident HPV16 infection cleared within 12 months without precancer. For cases, blood was sampled a median about 150 days after lesion detection, interquartile range about 90 to 230 days. General study findings and limits: Repertoire richness, not evenness, was significantly elevated in CIN3+ cases versus controls.

In the case of this clone: As yet, its antigen is unknown. The read gets to within 3 residues of the CDR3 end, and the germline J gene fills in the rest.

All participants had a single incident cervical HPV16 infection, and prevalent HPV16 infections were excluded. Produced via immunoSEQ multiplex PCR; TCRdb's table is partial and in-frame only. In all, the sample yields 15,000 to 20,000 clones. This CDR3 is built from 15 residues. Germline CDR1 is SEHNR and CDR2 is FQNEAQ (reference sequence). This chain uses TRBV7-9 with TRBJ2-3, with D perhaps matching TRBD1 (8 bases). Specimen: blood buffy coat. The receptor was derived from a woman between 18 and 70 years old with a cervical HPV16 infection that either progressed to CIN3+ or cleared (not recorded which). The CDR3: CASSNRGGPMETQYF. The CDR3 DNA, read in part, is TGTGCCAGCAGCAACAGGGGGGGACCGATGGAGACG. The entire variable domain, with the rest obtained from reference TRBV7-9 and TRBJ2-3, is as follows: DTGVSQNPRHKITKRGQNVTFRCDPISEHNRLYWYRQTLGQGPEFLTYFQNEAQLEKSRLLSDRFSAERPKGSFSTLEIQRTEQGDSAMYLCASSNRGGPMETQYFGPGTRLTVL.